This T cell receptor (beta chain) was recorded in a study of beta chain features in type 1 diabetes (dated by TCRdb to between 2018 and 2020). Context from the whole study: Patients and healthy donors did not differ in mean age, gender distribution, total cell number or subset yield. A total of roughly 100,000,000 sorted cells were examined across all samples, and the number of cells per subset was strongly correlated with RNA yield. In the study, recently diagnosed type 1 diabetes patients and matched healthy donors were compared on the TCRB repertoires of their sorted circulating CD4+ T cell subsets. Regulatory and stem cell-like memory subsets were obtained from only 8 patients and roughly eight healthy donors, while naive and central memory subsets were obtained from all 28 donors.

In the germline V gene, CDR1 corresponds to SGHTA and CDR2 to FQGNSA. The cysteine opens and the phenylalanine closes a CDR3 of 13 amino acids. Kept here is only the CDR3 DNA, which spans 39 bases and is read in frame from base 1. V is reduced by 0 bases and J by 12 bases, leaving a spacing of 15 bases between them. The High Capacity cDNA Reverse Transcription Kit was used to reverse transcribe all of the isolated RNA, meaning that expressed TCRB transcripts were what got sequenced. Deep immunoSEQ sequencing was applied to naive, central memory and regulatory T cell samples, giving an average of about 3.7 million total reads per sample. Sorted cells were lysed in RLT buffer, and RNA was extracted using DNase-treated RNeasy Micro or Mini kits according to cell number. Each cell subset was processed separately to prevent cross-contamination, with patient and healthy donor samples processed together. The immunoSEQ multiplex PCR was used to amplify TCRB sequences from cDNA, generating 87-bp fragments that spanned the CDR3 region. Sequencing of the amplicons was performed on the Illumina HiSeq platform. Turning to the authors' computational methods: Synthetic template baselines were used to correct PCR bias computationally, reads within Hamming distance 2 were collapsed together, and singletons that could not be merged were discarded. Reads were aligned against IMGT to assign V, D and J genes, CDR3 length and insertions or deletions at six rearrangement sites. Clonotype counts were normalized to sorted cell number within each subset before computing true diversity and Gini coefficients with the tcR R package. The overlap coefficient, calculated on TCRB nucleotide sequences, was used to measure repertoire sharing. As a proxy for the pre-selection repertoire, out-of-frame TCRB sequences from naive cells were analyzed. TCRdb carries this immuneACCESS record with in-frame sequences only. Its versions omit some clonotypes, under half of them owing to an unresolved V gene in the studies checked, with the rest unexplained. Clone size and the V and J calls come from that table; the DNA yielded D and trimming. Counted in this sample were about 260,000 clones; around 21% of them appeared once. Less than 0.035% of the sample is held by the ten biggest clonotypes.

The study at large found these results: Naive, central memory and regulatory TCRB repertoires appeared more similar among patients than among healthy donors. Shorter templates might be favored by PCR, yet because patient and control samples were amplified and corrected together, any such skew would affect both groups equally. HLA sub-analyses involved small numbers of individuals, so any influence of HLA type on TCRB rearrangement remained unresolved. Fewer insertions and more nucleotide deletions at VDJ recombination sites were observed in patients with type 1 diabetes, implying thymic rearrangement abnormalities. Sequencing cDNA rather than genomic DNA could over-represent highly expressing activated cells, although activation and CD3 levels did not differ between groups. A moderate but significant shortening of TCRB CDR3 length was observed in type 1 diabetes patients in all four CD4+ subsets.

In its sample, this clone was seen a few times. It has no known antigen specificity. No much larger clone exists at a distance of one base, and base qualities are not known. Each donor gave one peripheral blood draw, roughly 120 mL on average, collected into heparinised tubes. A BD FACSAria II and a panel including CD45RO, CCR7, CD25, CD127, CD95 and CD27 were used to sort naive, central memory, regulatory and stem cell-like memory CD4+ T cells. Purity was above 95% for every sorted population. Right away, PBMCs were isolated by Lymphoprep density gradient centrifugation and were stained directly, with no culture step. To minimize batch effects, samples were stained and sorted in pairs, one healthy donor with one patient per experiment.

Recombination linked TRBV7-2 to TRBJ2-7, with an unclear D gene assignment. This clonotype was sampled from a woman aged 40 to 55 with type 1 diabetes. The sample comprised naive CD4+ T cells from blood. This sample's cell subset or site label indicates: true naive CD4+ T cells. The CDR3 is CASSLARNSERYF. The base sequence is TGTGCCAGCAGCTTAGCGCGAAATTCCGAGAGGTACTTC.